This T cell receptor (beta chain) was recorded in a study of T cells after yellow fever vaccination. TCRdb reanalysed the 5' RACE reads using MiXCR and keeps one entry per CDR3 protein. The sample includes about 75,000 distinct CDR3 sequences, 7.3% of them seen just once. Between the trimmed V and J ends, which lost 11 bases and 3 bases, there was a span of 13 bases. Germline assignment: CDR1 WSHSY and CDR2 SAAADI. This CDR3 region has 12 residues. To note about this clonotype: The antigen remains undetermined.

General observations from the study: The study noted that FACS-sorted repertoires could contain abundant clonotypes contaminating from the bulk population. Although most clonotypes did not, a small share appeared in both CD4 and CD8 compartments. At 95% to 98% for CD4 and 70% to 90% for CD8, most primary-vaccination clones showed up again after the booster.

The sequencing used CD8+ T cells sorted from PBMCs, collected 10 days after the first yellow fever vaccination. The chain is built from TRBV10-2 and TRBJ1-1; D gene ambiguous. The TCR originated in a man between 18 and 35 years old who received the YFV17D yellow fever vaccine. In DNA form, the CDR3 reads TGCGCCTTGGGTACGGGGTACACTGAAGCTTTCTTT. Amino acid sequence: CALGTGYTEAFF.